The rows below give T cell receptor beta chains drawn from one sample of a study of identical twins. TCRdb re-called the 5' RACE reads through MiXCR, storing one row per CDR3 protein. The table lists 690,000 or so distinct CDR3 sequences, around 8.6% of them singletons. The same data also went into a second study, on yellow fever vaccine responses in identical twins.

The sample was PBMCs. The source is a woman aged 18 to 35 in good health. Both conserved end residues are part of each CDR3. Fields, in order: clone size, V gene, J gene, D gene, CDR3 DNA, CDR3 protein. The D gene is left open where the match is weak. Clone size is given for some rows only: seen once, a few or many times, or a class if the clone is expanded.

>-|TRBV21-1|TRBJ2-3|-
TGTGCCAGCAGCAAAGCGCCGGGAGTCTCGACAGATACGCAGTATTTT
CASSKAPGVSTDTQYF
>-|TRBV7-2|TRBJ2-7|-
TGTGCCAGCAGCTTAGTGCGACTAGAGTATTCCTACGAGCAGTACTTC
CASSLVRLEYSYEQYF
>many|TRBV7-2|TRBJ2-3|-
TGTGCCAGCAGCACGGAGATGGGCCCAGATACGCAGTATTTT
CASSTEMGPDTQYF
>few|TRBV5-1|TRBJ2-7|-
TGCGCCAGCAATGGGGGATTATACGAGCAGTACTTC
CASNGGLYEQYF
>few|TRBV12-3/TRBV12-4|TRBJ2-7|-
TGTGCCAGCAGGACATCGGTCGGGGGGCCTATCAACGAGCAGTACTTC
CASRTSVGGPINEQYF
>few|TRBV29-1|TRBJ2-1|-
TGCAGCGTTGATCGGCGGTCCTACAATGAGCAGTTCTTC
CSVDRRSYNEQFF
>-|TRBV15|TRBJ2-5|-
TGTGCCACCAGCAGAAAAAAGTCCGGGACCGAAAGGGTGGGCCAGTACTTC
CATSRKKSGTERVGQYF
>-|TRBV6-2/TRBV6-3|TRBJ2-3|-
TGTGCCAGCAGTTCCGGGACCACGCAGTATTTT
CASSSGTTQYF
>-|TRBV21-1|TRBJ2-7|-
TGTGCCAGCAGCAACCCGCGGTTTGTCTACGAGCAGTACTTC
CASSNPRFVYEQYF
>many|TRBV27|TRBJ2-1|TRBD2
TGTGCCAGCAGTTTAGGACTAGAGGTTAGCGAGCAGTTCTTC
CASSLGLEVSEQFF
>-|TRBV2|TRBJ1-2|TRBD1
TGTGCCAGCAGGGGACAGGCTGAAGGCTACACCTTC
CASRGQAEGYTF
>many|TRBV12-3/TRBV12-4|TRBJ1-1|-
TGTGCCAGCAGCCAAGAAAACACTGAAGCTTTCTTT
CASSQENTEAFF
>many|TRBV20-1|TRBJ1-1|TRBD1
TGCAGTGCTAGAGATCCCGGGACAGGGAGTACTGAAGCTTTCTTT
CSARDPGTGSTEAFF
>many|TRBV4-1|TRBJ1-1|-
TGCGCCAGCAGCCAAGGGGCTGAAGCTTTCTTT
CASSQGAEAFF
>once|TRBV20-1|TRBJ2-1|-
TGCAGTGCTAGAGATCTACAGGTAACCTACGATGAGCAGTTCTTC
CSARDLQVTYDEQFF
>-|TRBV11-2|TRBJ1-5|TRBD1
TGTGCCAGCAGCCTAGGGACAGGGGGCGCGGAGCCCCAGCATTTT
CASSLGTGGAEPQHF
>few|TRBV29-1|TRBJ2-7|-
TGCAGCGCCGGGACGGAGACCTACGAGCAGTACTTC
CSAGTETYEQYF
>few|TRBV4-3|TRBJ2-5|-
TGCGCCAGCAGCCGAAAGAACATGGAGACCCAGTACTTC
CASSRKNMETQYF
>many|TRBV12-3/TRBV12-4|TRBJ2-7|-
TGTGCCAGCAGTTCGGGGGCCAGGACCCCCTACGAGCAGTACTTC
CASSSGARTPYEQYF
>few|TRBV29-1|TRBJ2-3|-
TGCAGCCTTGCAGGTAGAGGCACAGATACGCAGTATTTT
CSLAGRGTDTQYF
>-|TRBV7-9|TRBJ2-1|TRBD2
TGTGCCAGCAGCCCATCCGGGACTAGCGCCGATGAGCAGTTCTTC
CASSPSGTSADEQFF
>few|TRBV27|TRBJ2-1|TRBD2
TGTGCCAGCAGTTTAGGGCTGGCGGGGGGGTGGTATGAGCAGTTCTTC
CASSLGLAGGWYEQFF
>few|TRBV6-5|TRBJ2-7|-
TGTGCCAGCAGTTACACGCAGCCAAAATACTCCTACGAGCAGTACTTC
CASSYTQPKYSYEQYF
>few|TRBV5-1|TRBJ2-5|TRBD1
TGCGCCAGCAGCTTGAACAGGGGATCGACTCCGACGACCCAGTACTTC
CASSLNRGSTPTTQYF
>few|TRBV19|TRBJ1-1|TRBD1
TGTGCCAGTACCACCGGGACAGGGGGAAGCACTGAAGCTTTCTTT
CASTTGTGGSTEAFF
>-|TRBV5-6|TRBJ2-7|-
TGTGCCAGCAGCTTGGGGCAGGGAATCGAGCAGTACTTC
CASSLGQGIEQYF
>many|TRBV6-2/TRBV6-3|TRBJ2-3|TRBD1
TGTGCCAGCAGTACCCCGGGACAGGGGACAGATACGCAGTATTTT
CASSTPGQGTDTQYF
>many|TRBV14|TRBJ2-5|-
TGTGCCAGCAGCCAAGATTCCGGGGTGTACCAAGAGACCCAGTACTTC
CASSQDSGVYQETQYF
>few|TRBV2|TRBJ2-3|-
TGTGCCAGTGAGACTAGTGGGGCAGATACGCAGTATTTT
CASETSGADTQYF
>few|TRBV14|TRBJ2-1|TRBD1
TGTGCCAGCAGCCAAGGTTTCCGGGACAGGGGGCTTGGTGAGCAGTTCTTC
CASSQGFRDRGLGEQFF
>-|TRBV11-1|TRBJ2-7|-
TGTGCCAGCAGCCGACGACAGACTTCCTACGAGCAGTACTTC
CASSRRQTSYEQYF
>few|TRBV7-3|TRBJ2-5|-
TGTGCCAGCAGCTTTACTACCCGTTCCCCAATATTCGGGACGGGCAAACAAGAGACCCAGTACTTC
CASSFTTRSPIFGTGKQETQYF
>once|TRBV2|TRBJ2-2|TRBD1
TGTGCCAGCAAGGGACAGGGCGGTGCCGGGGAGCTGTTTTTT
CASKGQGGAGELFF
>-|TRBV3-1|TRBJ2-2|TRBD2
TGTGCCAGCAGCCCTAGCGGGAGCACCGGGGAGCTGTTTTTT
CASSPSGSTGELFF
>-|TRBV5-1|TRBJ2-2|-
TGCGCCAGCAGCTTGAGACTAGGAGCCGTCGGGGAGCTGTTTTTT
CASSLRLGAVGELFF
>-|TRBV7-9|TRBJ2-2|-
TGTGCCAGCAGCTCCCGTCAGAATTTCAACACCGGGGAGCTGTTTTTT
CASSSRQNFNTGELFF
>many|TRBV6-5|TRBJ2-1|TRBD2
TGTGCCAGCAGTTCCCTAGCGGGATTATCCTACAATGAGCAGTTCTTC
CASSSLAGLSYNEQFF
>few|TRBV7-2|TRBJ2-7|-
TGTGCCAGCAGCTTAAGGGCCTTGGGGGGCTACGAGCAGTACTTC
CASSLRALGGYEQYF
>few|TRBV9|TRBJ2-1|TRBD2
TGTGCCAGCAGCGTAGAGCGTAGCGGGTCCTACAATGAGCAGTTCTTC
CASSVERSGSYNEQFF
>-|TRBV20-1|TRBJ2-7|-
TGCAGTGCTGCCGGACTCCTGACCTACGAGCAGTACTTC
CSAAGLLTYEQYF
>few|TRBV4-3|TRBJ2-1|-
TGCGCCAGCAGCCAAGATGAAGTGGTGGCGCAGCACTACAATGAGCAGTTCTTC
CASSQDEVVAQHYNEQFF
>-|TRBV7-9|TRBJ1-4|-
TGTGCCAGCAGTTACCTGACTACTAATGAAAAACTGTTTTTT
CASSYLTTNEKLFF
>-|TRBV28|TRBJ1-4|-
TGTGCCAGCAGCTCCGGGACTCCGGCGCCCGATTTT
CASSSGTPAPDF
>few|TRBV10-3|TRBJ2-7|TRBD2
TGTGCCATCAGTGAGTCGTTAACTAGCGGGAGGGCAAGCTCCTACGAGCAGTACTTC
CAISESLTSGRASSYEQYF
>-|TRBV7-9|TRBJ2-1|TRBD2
TGTGCCAGCAGCTTAGTGCCGGGGGGGTGGAATGAGCAGTTCTTC
CASSLVPGGWNEQFF
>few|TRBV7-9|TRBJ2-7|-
TGTGCCAGCAGCGACCTTGAGAGGGGCTCTACCTACGAGCAGTACTTC
CASSDLERGSTYEQYF
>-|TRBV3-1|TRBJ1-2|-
TGTGCCAGCAGCCAAGCCGGACAGATAACTAACTATGGCTACACCTTC
CASSQAGQITNYGYTF
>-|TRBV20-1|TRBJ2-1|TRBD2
TGCAGTGCCAGGACTAGCGCGAGCTCCTACAATGAGCAGTTCTTC
CSARTSASSYNEQFF
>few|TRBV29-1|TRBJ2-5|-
TGCAGCTATTCCCGGGAGACCCAGTACTTC
CSYSRETQYF
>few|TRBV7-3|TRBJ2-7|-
TGTGCCAGCAGCTTAAGTGACAGCAGCTCCTACGAGCAGTACTTC
CASSLSDSSSYEQYF
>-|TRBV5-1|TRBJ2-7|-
TGCGCCAGCAGCTTCGAAGGCAGCCACTACGAGCAGTACTTC
CASSFEGSHYEQYF
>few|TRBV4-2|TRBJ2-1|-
TGTGCCAGCAGCCCCGAAATGGACTACAATGAGCAGTTCTTC
CASSPEMDYNEQFF
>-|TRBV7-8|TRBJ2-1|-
TGTGCCAGCAGCTTAGGTTCATACGCTGAGCAGTTCTTC
CASSLGSYAEQFF